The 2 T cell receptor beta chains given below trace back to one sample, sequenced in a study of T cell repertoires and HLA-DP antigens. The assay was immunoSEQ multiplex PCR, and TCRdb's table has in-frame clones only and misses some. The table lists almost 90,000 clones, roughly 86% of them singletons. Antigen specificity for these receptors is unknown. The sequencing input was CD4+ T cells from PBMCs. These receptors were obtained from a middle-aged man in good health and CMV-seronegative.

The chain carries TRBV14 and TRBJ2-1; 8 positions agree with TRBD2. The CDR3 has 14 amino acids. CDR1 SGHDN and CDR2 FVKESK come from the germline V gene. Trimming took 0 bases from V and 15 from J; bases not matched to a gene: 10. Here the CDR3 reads CASSQDPSGSPPFF. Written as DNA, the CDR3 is TGTGCCAGCAGCCAAGATCCGAGCGGGAGCCCACCGTTCTTC. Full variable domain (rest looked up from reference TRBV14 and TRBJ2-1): EAGVTQFPSHSVIEKGQTVTLRCDPISGHDNLYWYRRVMGKEIKFLLHFVKESKQDESGMPNNRFLAERTGGTYSTLKVQPAELEDSGVYFCASSQDPSGSPPFFGPGTRLTVL.

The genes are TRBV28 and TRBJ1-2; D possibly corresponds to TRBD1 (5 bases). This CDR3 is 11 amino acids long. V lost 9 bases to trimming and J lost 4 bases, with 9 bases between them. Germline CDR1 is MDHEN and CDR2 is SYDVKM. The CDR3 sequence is CASSQGYGYTF. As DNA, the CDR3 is TGTGCCAGTTCCCAGGGCTATGGCTACACCTTC.